This entry concerns a single T cell receptor (beta chain). The data were taken from a study of cytotoxic CD8 clonotypes in ibrutinib-treated CLL. The repertoire was sequenced with immunoSEQ multiplex PCR; TCRdb's copy has only in-frame clones and lacks some. This table holds roughly 150,000 clones, more than 75% found once. Material: PBMCs, obtained after 12 months of ibrutinib treatment. The sequence came from a human donor with chronic lymphocytic leukemia.

CDR3 sequence (DNA): TGTGCCAGCAGCTTACCTCGTTGGCGGAGCTCCTACAATGAGCAGTTCTTC. Its translation is CASSLPRWRSSYNEQFF. This sequence joins TRBV7-8 and TRBJ2-1; no firm D call. Germline CDR1 reads SGHVS; CDR2 reads FQNEAQ. The CDR3 length is 17 residues. V was clipped by 2 bases and J by 0 bases, with 14 bases between them.